The rows below give T cell receptor beta chains drawn from one sample of a study of shared clonotypes between healthy human individuals. This table comes from immunoSEQ multiplex PCR, and its TCRdb copy is limited to in-frame clones, with some not included. The sample lists 2 million to 3 million clones, around nine tenths occurring once. Sequenced: naive CD4+ T cells sorted from blood. The source of these receptors is a man between 18 and 35 years old in good health. Each CDR3 is given with its conserved first and last residue. D genes are given only for firm matches. Not all rows give a size; the values are once, few, many and, for expanded clones, a class.

V	J	D	length	size	DNA	CDR3
TRBV5-1	TRBJ1-1	.	16	.	TGCGCCAGCAGCCCGATTCCCAGGGTGGGGAACACTGAAGCTTTCTTT	CASSPIPRVGNTEAFF
TRBV7-9	TRBJ2-7	.	13	.	TGTGCCAGCAGCTTATTGGGTTCCCACGAGCAGTACTTC	CASSLLGSHEQYF
TRBV10-3	TRBJ1-5	.	15	.	TGTGCCATCAGTGAGACGGGAACTAGCAATCAGCCCCAGCATTTT	CAISETGTSNQPQHF
TRBV11-2	TRBJ2-5	TRBD1	13	.	TGTGCCAGCAGCTGGGCGGGACAGGCCTCCCAGTACTTC	CASSWAGQASQYF
TRBV5-4	TRBJ2-4	.	14	.	TGTGCCAGCAGCTTGGGAGATACGAAAAACATTCAGTACTTC	CASSLGDTKNIQYF
TRBV28	TRBJ1-5	.	13	.	TGTGCCAGCAGGCGTCAGGAAAATCAGCCCCAGCATTTT	CASRRQENQPQHF
TRBV7-2	TRBJ2-4	TRBD2	15	.	TGTGCCAGCAGCCCCCCGGCTAGCGGGGGAAACATTCAGTACTTC	CASSPPASGGNIQYF
TRBV4-1	TRBJ1-2	.	15	.	TGCGCCAGCAGCCGCTCGGGGGGGGCCAGCTATGGCTACACCTTC	CASSRSGGASYGYTF
TRBV2	TRBJ2-1	.	16	.	TGTGCCAGCAGTGAAAGTAGTGGGAGCCCCTACAATGAGCAGTTCTTC	CASSESSGSPYNEQFF
TRBV2	TRBJ1-3	.	17	once	TGTGCCAGCAGTGAAAAGCGGGCAGGGCAGGCGGGAAACACCATATATTTT	CASSEKRAGQAGNTIYF
TRBV11-2	TRBJ2-7	.	15	.	TGTGCCAGCAGCTTAGTTTCAGACCTCCCCTACGAGCAGTACTTC	CASSLVSDLPYEQYF
TRBV11-3	TRBJ2-2	TRBD2	16	.	TGTGCCAGCAGCTTCACAGCGGGAGACGTCACCGGGGAGCTGTTTTTT	CASSFTAGDVTGELFF
TRBV7-7	TRBJ2-1	TRBD2	16	.	TGTGCTAGCAGCTTCAGTCTAGCGGGAGCGGGCGATGAGCAGTTCTTC	CASSFSLAGAGDEQFF
TRBV2	TRBJ1-3	TRBD1	12	.	TGTGCCAGCAGTGGGGACAGTTCCACCATATATTTT	CASSGDSSTIYF
TRBV5-5	TRBJ2-5	TRBD2	16	.	TGTGCCAGCAGCTTGGGTGCGGGGCGGGGGAAGGAGACCCAGTACTTC	CASSLGAGRGKETQYF
TRBV9	TRBJ1-2	.	17	.	TGTGCCAGCAGCGTAGCCCCTTTTATGGGGGGCAGGGATGGCTACACCTTC	CASSVAPFMGGRDGYTF
TRBV4-1	TRBJ1-2	.	12	.	TGCGCCAGCAGCCAAGTCCCTGGGGGCTACACCTTC	CASSQVPGGYTF
TRBV5-4	TRBJ2-1	TRBD2	16	.	TGTGCCAGCAGCTTCTTGGGCGGGAGCTCCTACAATGAGCAGTTCTTC	CASSFLGGSSYNEQFF
TRBV25-1	TRBJ2-7	TRBD2	16	.	TGTGCCAGCAGTTCCCGAGAGGCTAGCGGGAGTCGTGAGCAGTACTTC	CASSSREASGSREQYF
TRBV23-1	TRBJ2-1	.	15	.	TGCGCCAGCCTACAATGGGACGGGGATTACAATGAGCAGTTCTTC	CASLQWDGDYNEQFF
TRBV19	TRBJ2-3	.	14	.	TGTGCCAGTAGTACCCGACAGGACCCAGATACGCAGTATTTT	CASSTRQDPDTQYF
TRBV6-1	TRBJ2-7	.	15	.	TGTGCCAGCAGTGAAACGGGAGAGCCCTCCTACGAGCAGTACTTC	CASSETGEPSYEQYF
TRBV2	TRBJ2-3	TRBD2	15	.	TGTGCCAGCAGCCGACAGCGGACTAGCGTCGATACGCAGTATTTT	CASSRQRTSVDTQYF
TRBV10-1	TRBJ2-1	TRBD2	15	.	TGCGCCAGCAGTGAGTCTACAGCGGGAGGCAATGAGCAGTTCTTC	CASSESTAGGNEQFF
TRBV5-6	TRBJ1-2	.	13	.	TGTGCCAGCAGCTTGGCGGGGGCGGTCGGCTACACCTTC	CASSLAGAVGYTF
TRBV27	TRBJ2-7	.	11	.	TGTGCCAGCAGCTCCGGGCTCGAGCAGTACTTC	CASSSGLEQYF
TRBV18	TRBJ2-7	.	14	.	TGTGCCAGCTCACCACCGGAGGGCCCCTACGAGCAGTACTTC	CASSPPEGPYEQYF
TRBV10-3	TRBJ2-2	.	14	.	TGTGCCATCAGTGACAGGGGAGACACCGGGGAGCTGTTTTTT	CAISDRGDTGELFF
TRBV5-1	TRBJ2-6	.	14	.	TGCGCCAGCAGCGCCGACTCTGGGGCCAACGTCCTGACTTTC	CASSADSGANVLTF
TRBV7-2	TRBJ1-2	TRBD1	16	.	TGTGCCAGCAGCTTAGTACAGACAGGGGGTTTTAATGGCTACACCTTC	CASSLVQTGGFNGYTF